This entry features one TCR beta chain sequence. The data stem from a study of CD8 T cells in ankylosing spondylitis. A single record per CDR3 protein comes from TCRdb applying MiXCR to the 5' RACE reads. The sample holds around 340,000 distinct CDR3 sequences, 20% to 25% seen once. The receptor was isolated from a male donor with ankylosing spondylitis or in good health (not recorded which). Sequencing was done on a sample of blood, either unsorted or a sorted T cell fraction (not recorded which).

Here the CDR3 reads CASSEATGLGNEQFF. DNA for the CDR3: TGTGCCAGCAGTGAAGCGACAGGGCTTGGTAATGAGCAGTTCTTC. The rearrangement uses TRBV2 and TRBJ2-1, with 7 bases lining up with TRBD1. The germline gives CDR1 SNHLY, CDR2 FYNNEI. This CDR3 is 15 amino acids long. Trimming cost V 0 bases and J 7 bases; bases outside gene matches: 6.